The text below deals with one T cell receptor beta chain. Its antigen is currently unknown. V lost 7 bases and J 4 bases, leaving 11 bases between the germline ends. The CDR3 is 13 amino acids. Making TCR cDNA involved 5'RACE template switching, which added UMIs and a universal primer site. TCRdb passed the 5' RACE reads through MiXCR, listing each CDR3 protein once. The table lists under 600,000 distinct CDR3 sequences, about a fifth of them singletons. This sample was taken from a study of T cells after yellow fever vaccination. Findings and limits, study-wide: The booster saw the reappearance of most primary-vaccination clones (more than 95% CD4, 88% CD8). A small proportion of clonotypes was detected in both the CD4 and CD8 compartments.

The chain couples TRBV12-3 or TRBV12-4 to TRBJ1-5; no reliable D call. The sequencing here drew on PBMCs, taken less than 25 days after the first yellow fever vaccination. The clonotype was recovered from a man aged 18 to 29 who received the YFV17D yellow fever vaccine. The CDR3 DNA is TGTGCCAGCACCCCGACGGGGAATCAGCCCCAGCATTTT. This translates into CASTPTGNQPQHF.